This T cell receptor beta chain was obtained from a study of vaccination effects on CD4 cells after COVID-19. Whole-study findings and limits: The vaccine-induced clones of healthy vaccinees included only 1 of 255 that cross-reacted with common cold coronaviruses. Marked clonal contraction was seen in infection- and vaccine-induced clones late after vaccination.

Concerning this clone: As yet, its antigen is unknown.

This CDR3 contains 14 residues. In germline, CDR1 is MNHEY, CDR2 SVGAGI. Trimming at V came to 8 bases and at J to 0 bases, leaving 4 bases not matched to a gene. Using immunoSEQ multiplex PCR, the repertoire was profiled, and TCRdb retains in-frame clones only, with some absent. Altogether 20,000 to 25,000 clones are present, 73% being singletons, with the ten largest covering 10% to 15%. ViraFEST expansion of antigen-specific CD4+ T cells with viral peptide pools preceded sequencing. Culture lasted under 13 days before CD4+ T cell isolation. The sample consisted of CD4+ T cells from PBMCs cultured with HCoV-229E spike peptides, taken before COVID-19 vaccination. The receptor was derived from a human donor who received a COVID-19 vaccine. The rearrangement links TRBV6-5 to TRBJ2-3, with 8 bases fitting TRBD2. CDR3 coding DNA: TGTGCCAGCGCGCGGGGGGTTAGCACAGATACGCAGTATTTT. Encoded protein: CASARGVSTDTQYF.